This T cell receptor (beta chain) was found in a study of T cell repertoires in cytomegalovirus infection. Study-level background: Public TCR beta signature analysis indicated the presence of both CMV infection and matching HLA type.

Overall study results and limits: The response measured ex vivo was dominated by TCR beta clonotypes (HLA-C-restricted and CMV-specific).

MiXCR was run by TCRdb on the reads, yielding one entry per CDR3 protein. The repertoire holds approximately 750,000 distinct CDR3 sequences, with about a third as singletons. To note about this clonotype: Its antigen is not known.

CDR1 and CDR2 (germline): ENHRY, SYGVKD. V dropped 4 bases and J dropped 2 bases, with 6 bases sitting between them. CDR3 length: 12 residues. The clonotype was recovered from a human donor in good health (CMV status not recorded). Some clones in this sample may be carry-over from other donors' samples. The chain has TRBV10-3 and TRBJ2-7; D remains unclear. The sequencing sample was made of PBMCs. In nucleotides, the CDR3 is TGTGCCATCAGTGCTGACCCCTACGAGCAGTACTTC. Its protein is CAISADPYEQYF.